This T cell receptor beta chain was sequenced for a study of shared clonotypes between healthy human individuals. CD45RA+ naive and CD45RA-negative memory subsets were separated from CD4+ cells. This CDR3 is built from 16 residues. V lost 5 bases, J lost 0 bases, and 16 bases lay in between. CDR1 and CDR2 (germline): SGHRS, YFSETQ. This clone was seen only once. TCRdb keeps only in-frame clones here, not all; method: immunoSEQ multiplex PCR. The data show 2,500,000 or so clones, roughly 92% seen once. The sequenced material came from naive CD4+ T cells from PBMCs. Subset given: CD45RA+ positively selected. This clonotype originated in a man younger than 35 in good health. Some clones in this sample may be carry-over from other donors' samples. This chain links TRBV5-1 with TRBJ2-3; no firm D call. The CDR3 DNA is TGCGCCAGCAGTCCCCGTGGTTCCTCCAGCACAGATACGCAGTATTTT. It encodes CASSPRGSSSTDTQYF. Variable domain in full (rest from reference TRBV5-1 and TRBJ2-3): KAGVTQTPRYLIKTRGQQVTLSCSPISGHRSVSWYQQTPGQGLQFLFEYFSETQRNKGNFPGRFSGRQFSNSRSEMNVSTLELGDSALYLCASSPRGSSSTDTQYFGPGTRLTVL.